This entry features one T cell receptor beta chain sequence. Its antigen is as yet unknown. Donors were drawn from the approximately 120-subject validation cohort, separate from the roughly 700-subject first cohort. These data come from a study of cytomegalovirus exposure and HLA in healthy donors. Study-level points and caveats: Researchers catalogued some 160 TCR beta chains as cytomegalovirus-associated. Most TCR sequences showed up rarely, but some public TCRs showed up in many donors.

Libraries were prepared by immunoSEQ multiplex PCR; TCRdb keeps only in-frame clonotypes and omits some of them. The repertoire consists of 100,000 or so clones, with roughly 90% occurring once and the leading ten covering under 6.5%. V was pared by 2 bases and J by 2 bases, with 2 bases of the junction left unmatched. Germline CDR1 LGHNA, CDR2 YNFKEQ. The CDR3 runs to 15 residues. V is TRBV4-2 and J is TRBJ1-4; 7 bases are shared with TRBD1. Sequenced: PBMCs. The TCR comes from a man aged 18 to 35 in good health and CMV-seropositive. The CDR3 nucleotides read TGTGCCAGCAGCCAACCGGGACAGACTAATGAAAAACTGTTTTTT. Its protein product is CASSQPGQTNEKLFF.